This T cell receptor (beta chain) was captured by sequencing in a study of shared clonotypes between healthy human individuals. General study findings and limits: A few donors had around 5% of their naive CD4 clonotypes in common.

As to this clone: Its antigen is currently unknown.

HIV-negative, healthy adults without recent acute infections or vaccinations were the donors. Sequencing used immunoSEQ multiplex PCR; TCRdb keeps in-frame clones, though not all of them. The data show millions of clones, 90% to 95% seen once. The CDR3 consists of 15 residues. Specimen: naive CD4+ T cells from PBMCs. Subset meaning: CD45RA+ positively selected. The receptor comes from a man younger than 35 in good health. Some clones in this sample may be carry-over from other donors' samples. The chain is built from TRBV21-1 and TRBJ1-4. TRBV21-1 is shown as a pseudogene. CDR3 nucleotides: TGTGCCAGCAGCAAAGACACTGCAACTAATGAAAAACTGTTTTTT. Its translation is CASSKDTATNEKLFF.